Presented here are 3 T cell receptor beta chains from one specimen sequenced in a study of T cells in Graves' hyperthyroidism and ophthalmopathy. From RNA transcripts, TCR beta CDR3 regions were amplified. Using the HTBI primer set, a first-round RT-PCR was run on the TCR CDR3. TCRdb fed the multiplex PCR reads into MiXCR, producing one record per CDR3 protein. The top ten clones hold roughly 4.3% of a sample with hundreds of thousands of distinct CDR3 sequences, roughly 14% of them seen once. Material for sequencing was blood. The source is a woman aged 35 to 49 with Graves' ophthalmopathy.

This clonotype occurred many times. The genes are TRBV27 and TRBJ2-2, with no clear D. The CDR3 covers 16 residues. Germline assignment: CDR1 MNHEY and CDR2 SMNVEV (reference sequence). V was pared by 2 bases and J by 0 bases, with 10 bases between. CDR3 residues: CASSLTGITNTGELFF. CDR3 in DNA: TGTGCCAGCAGTTTAACGGGCATTACGAACACCGGGGAGCTGTTTTTT.

This clonotype was recorded at least ten times. V and J are TRBV12-3 or TRBV12-4 and TRBJ2-7, with D possibly matching TRBD2 (5 bases). The CDR3 extends over 12 amino acids. V was clipped by 4 bases and J by 5 bases, with 9 bases between them. The CDR3 sequence is CASSSDGDEQYF. For the CDR3, the DNA is TGTGCCAGCAGTTCAGACGGGGACGAGCAGTACTTC.

This clonotype was observed many times. The genes are TRBV18 and TRBJ1-2, with D hard to call. V was shortened by 1 base and J by 7 bases, with 10 bases between the two germline ends. This CDR3 is 13 amino acids long. Germline CDR1 is KGHSH and CDR2 is LQKENI. In DNA form, the CDR3 reads TGTGCCAGCTCACCACAGGGAGGGTCTGGCTACACCTTC. Amino acid sequence: CASSPQGGSGYTF.